This entry lists 21 T cell receptor beta chains sequenced from one sample in a study of shared clonotypes between healthy human individuals. Clones were sequenced by immunoSEQ multiplex PCR, and TCRdb holds only the in-frame ones, with some missing. The sample yields about a million clones, 75% seen once. Sequenced sample: memory CD4+ T cells sorted from blood. Subset here: CD45RA-negative fraction. The source of these receptors is a man in his late teens or twenties in good health.

This clone has more than one count but fewer than ten. The chain links TRBV18 to TRBJ2-2; TRBD2 agrees at 8 bases. CDR1 and CDR2 (germline): KGHSH, LQKENI. The length of the CDR3 is 16 residues. With V trimmed by 1 base and J by 5 bases, 6 bases remained unmatched. The CDR3 reads CASSPRDKRETGELFF. DNA for the CDR3: TGTGCCAGCTCACCACGAGATAAGCGGGAGACCGGGGAGCTGTTTTTT.

This rearrangement joins TRBV4-1 to TRBJ2-7; D unclear. CDR3 size: 12 residues. Germline V gene lookup returns CDR1 MGHRA and CDR2 YSYEKL. With 3 bases removed from V and 3 bases from J, the gap between germline ends came to 6 bases. As DNA, the CDR3 is TGCGCCAGCAGCCACTCCTACTACGAGCAGTACTTC. Translation gives CASSHSYYEQYF.

V usage is TRBV14 and J usage is TRBJ1-1; TRBD1 agrees at 7 bases. The CDR3 extends over 14 amino acids. The ends lost 4 bases at V and 3 bases at J; junction bases unmatched: 5. In germline, CDR1 is SGHDN, CDR2 FVKESK. The CDR3, as DNA: TGTGCCAGCAGCCCGAGACAGGGACACACTGAAGCTTTCTTT. Translating it yields CASSPRQGHTEAFF.

The chain recombines TRBV30 with TRBJ2-3, with 14 bases that match TRBD2. Germline CDR1 reads GTSNPN; CDR2 reads SVGIG (reference sequence). Trimming took 1 base from V and 4 from J; bases not matched to a gene: 4. The CDR3 has 16 residues. The CDR3 bases are TGTGCCTGGAGTGCCTCGGGACTAGCGGGAGCAGATACGCAGTATTTT. It encodes CAWSASGLAGADTQYF.

V and J are TRBV6-1 and TRBJ1-5; a possible D gene is TRBD1 (5 bases). Germline V gene data show CDR1 as MNHNS and CDR2 as SASEGT. V lost 4 bases, J lost 4 bases, and 11 bases lay in between. The CDR3 runs to 14 residues. CDR3 sequence: CASSGGVRNQPQHF. The CDR3 DNA sequence: TGTGCCAGCAGTGGGGGGGTTAGAAATCAGCCCCAGCATTTT.

This chain uses TRBV5-4 with TRBJ2-1, with D possibly TRBD1 on 7 matching bases. CDR3 length: 14 amino acids. V gave up 4 bases and J gave up 10 bases, with 18 bases separating them. Germline V gene sequence: CDR1 SGHNT, CDR2 YYREEE (reference sequence). CDR3 residues: CASSTGQTRLEQFF. The CDR3 bases are TGTGCCAGCAGCACGGGACAGACTAGGCTAGAGCAGTTCTTC.

The sample holds a few counts of this clone. The rearrangement links TRBV11-2 to TRBJ2-7; TRBD1 is a possible D gene (5 bases). Trimming left V 0 bases short and J 6 bases short, with 12 bases between. Germline V gene lookup returns CDR1 SGHAT and CDR2 FQNNGV. The CDR3 extends over 14 amino acids. CDR3 sequence reads: CASSLDISRAEQYF. CDR3 bases: TGTGCCAGCAGCTTAGATATTTCCAGGGCCGAGCAGTACTTC.

The genes are TRBV18 and TRBJ2-6; D is perhaps TRBD1 (6 bases). The V end lost 0 bases, the J end lost 2 bases, and 8 bases lay between the germline ends. This CDR3 spans 16 amino acids. Germline V CDR1 and CDR2: KGHSH, LQKENI. Here the CDR3 reads CASSPPGAAGANVLTF. As DNA, the CDR3 is TGTGCCAGCTCACCACCGGGGGCGGCTGGGGCCAACGTCCTGACTTTC. The full variable domain, rest sourced from reference TRBV18 and TRBJ2-6, is NAGVMQNPRHLVRRRGQEARLRCSPMKGHSHVYWYRQLPEEGLKFMVYLQKENIIDESGMPKERFSAEFPKEGPSILRIQQVVRGDSAAYFCASSPPGAAGANVLTFGAGSRLTVL.

This clone was detected many times. The V gene is TRBV5-1, the J gene TRBJ2-1; a possible D gene is TRBD2 (6 bases). V was shortened by 2 bases and J by 7 bases, with 16 bases between the two germline ends. This CDR3 has 15 amino acids. Germline V gene lookup returns CDR1 SGHRS and CDR2 YFSETQ. In DNA form, the CDR3 reads TGCGCCAGCAGCTTCGGGACTCCCCAGGAGAATGAGCAGTTCTTC. Residues: CASSFGTPQENEQFF. Supplemented by reference TRBV5-1 and TRBJ2-1, the full variable domain reads KAGVTQTPRYLIKTRGQQVTLSCSPISGHRSVSWYQQTPGQGLQFLFEYFSETQRNKGNFPGRFSGRQFSNSRSEMNVSTLELGDSALYLCASSFGTPQENEQFFGPGTRLTVL.

This clone was counted a single time. A junction end diverges from the germline sequence, so it may reflect a read error. The rearrangement links TRBV25-1 to TRBJ2-7, with 9 bases identical to TRBD1. The germline CDR1 and CDR2 sequences are MGHDK and SYGVNS. The CDR3 contains 12 residues. The DNA for the CDR3 is TGTGCCAGCAGTGGAGGGAAGGGACAGGGAGTTTTC. The encoded protein is CASSGGKGQGVF.

The chain links TRBV19 to TRBJ2-7, with D maybe TRBD2 (6 bases). Per the germline V gene, CDR1 is LNHDA and CDR2 is SQIVND (reference sequence). Trimming shortened V by 4 bases and J by 7 bases, and 14 bases separated the two germline ends. The CDR3 totals 13 residues. The CDR3 nucleotides are TGTGCCAGTAGTACCCCCATTGGAGGGGAGCAGTACTTC. It specifies CASSTPIGGEQYF.

The chain uses TRBV10-3 and TRBJ1-4, with a weak D call TRBD1 (5 bases). Germline V CDR1 and CDR2: ENHRY, SYGVKD. The CDR3 has 11 residues. CDR3 region: CAAGSNEKLFF. CDR3 coding DNA: TGTGCGGCAGGGTCGAATGAAAAACTGTTTTTT.

This clone has just one count. V is TRBV9 and J is TRBJ2-2, with D perhaps TRBD2 (6 bases). The germline V gene encodes CDR1 SGDLS and CDR2 YYNGEE. The CDR3 runs 14 residues. Trimming stripped 4 bases from V and 1 base from J, with 8 bases between. CDR3 nucleotide sequence: TGTGCCAGCAGCCGGGGGAGGAACACCGGGGAGCTGTTTTTT. It yields the protein CASSRGRNTGELFF.

The genes are TRBV5-4 and TRBJ2-1; no definite D call. V was trimmed by 5 bases and J by 0 bases, leaving 18 bases between them. The germline V gene encodes CDR1 SGHNT and CDR2 YYREEE (reference sequence). The CDR3 covers 17 residues. The CDR3 region is CASRPTLYSSSYNEQFF. As DNA, the CDR3 is TGTGCCAGCAGACCCACGCTGTATTCGAGCTCCTACAATGAGCAGTTCTTC.

This clone has a handful of counts. The chain uses TRBV30 and TRBJ2-1; D ambiguous. Germline CDR1 GTSNPN, CDR2 SVGIG (reference sequence). With 2 bases removed from V and 0 bases from J, the gap between germline ends came to 14 bases. The length of the CDR3 is 16 residues. The DNA of the CDR3 is TGTGCCTGGAGTCCGTCCCTACTAAGCTCCTACAATGAGCAGTTCTTC. Its protein is CAWSPSLLSSYNEQFF.

This clone was recorded a few times. The rearrangement joins TRBV27 to TRBJ2-5; D unclear. The CDR3 is 15 residues long. The V gene's germline CDR1 is MNHEY and CDR2 SMNVEV (reference sequence). V shed 0 bases and J shed 0 bases, with 8 bases lying between them. CDR3 nucleotides: TGTGCCAGCAGTTTATCGTGGAACAACCAAGAGACCCAGTACTTC. Amino acids: CASSLSWNNQETQYF.

This chain uses TRBV2 with TRBJ2-1; 8 bases agree with TRBD2. V trimming: 3 bases; J trimming: 5 bases; junction bases outside the gene matches: 6. Germline V gene lookup returns CDR1 SNHLY and CDR2 FYNNEI. The CDR3 extends over 15 amino acids. CDR3 bases: TGTGCCAGCAGTGATTTTACTAGCGGAAACAATGAGCAGTTCTTC. Protein product: CASSDFTSGNNEQFF.

This clone was seen more than once but under ten times. The J gene is TRBJ1-1, the V gene TRBV29-1; D ambiguous. Trimming took 1 base from V and 0 from J, leaving 6 bases between them. Germline assignment: CDR1 SQVTM and CDR2 ANQGSEA. This CDR3 comprises 13 residues. The CDR3, as DNA: TGCAGCGTTGAAGGTCAGTTGAACACTGAAGCTTTCTTT. Translation gives CSVEGQLNTEAFF.

The rearrangement joins TRBV10-3 to TRBJ2-2; 7 bases fit TRBD1. This CDR3 has 17 residues. Germline trimming cut 6 bases from V and 0 bases from J; bases unmatched to any gene: 10. CDR1 and CDR2 from the germline V gene are ENHRY and SYGVKD. CDR3: CAISIIAGTANTGELFF. The CDR3 bases are TGTGCCATCAGCATCATTGCCGGGACAGCGAACACCGGGGAGCTGTTTTTT.

In its sample, this clone was seen a few times. The chain is built from TRBV5-1 and TRBJ2-2; D not resolved. Germline loops: CDR1 SGHRS, CDR2 YFSETQ. Trimming took 3 bases from V and 6 from J, leaving 9 bases between them. The CDR3 extends over 13 amino acids. CDR3 DNA sequence: TGCGCCAGCAGCTCCCCAGAAGCCGGGGAGCTGTTTTTT. Amino acids: CASSSPEAGELFF.

The rearrangement joins TRBV6-5 to TRBJ1-1; D is uncertain. V was trimmed by 5 bases and J by 4 bases, leaving 11 bases between them. The CDR3 totals 13 residues. CDR1 and CDR2 (germline): MNHEY, SVGAGI. CDR3 sequence: CASSRKRATEAFF. In DNA form, the CDR3 reads TGTGCCAGCAGTAGGAAACGGGCCACTGAAGCTTTCTTT.